The 18 T cell receptor beta chains below were found in one sample sequenced in a study of cytomegalovirus exposure and HLA in healthy donors. PCR was performed using 60 Vbeta and 13 Jbeta primers. Data came from immunoSEQ multiplex PCR; TCRdb stores just in-frame clones and leaves some out. There are roughly 140,000 clones in the sample; about 75% occur only once, and 1.5% to 2% lies in the top ten. The sequenced material came from PBMCs. The receptors were sampled from a woman between 25 and 40 years old in good health and CMV-seronegative.

The rearrangement joins TRBV19 to TRBJ1-4; D possibly corresponds to TRBD1 (6 bases). Germline V CDR1 and CDR2: LNHDA, SQIVND (reference sequence). The V and J ends lost 3 bases and 8 bases respectively, with 16 bases between them. CDR3 size: 15 residues. The CDR3 loop is CASSISVQGGEKLFF. The CDR3 DNA is TGTGCCAGTAGTATTTCGGTACAGGGTGGGGAAAAACTGTTTTTT. The full variable domain, its missing parts supplied by reference TRBV19 and TRBJ1-4, is DGGITQSPKYLFRKEGQNVTLSCEQNLNHDAMYWYRQDPGQGLRLIYYSQIVNDFQKGDIAEGYSVSREKKESFPLTVTSAQKNPTAFYLCASSISVQGGEKLFFGSGTQLSVL.

This clone has a handful of counts. This chain links TRBV6-1 with TRBJ2-3, with 11 bases aligning to TRBD2. The CDR3 is 15 amino acids. CDR1 MNHNS and CDR2 SASEGT come from the germline V gene. Unmatched junction bases numbered 3, after V lost 6 bases and J lost 1 base. The CDR3 loop reads CASRELAGGTDTQYF. CDR3 in DNA: TGTGCCAGCAGGGAACTAGCGGGAGGCACAGATACGCAGTATTTT.

This clone was seen only a few times. This CDR3 is also generated by other DNA sequences in the sample. The CDR3 region has the DNA TGTGCCAGCAGCGTAGTATCACAGCTGAACACTGAAGCTTTCTTT. Protein product: CASSVVSQLNTEAFF. The chain has TRBV9 and TRBJ1-1; D is unresolved. The CDR3 contains 15 residues. Trimming stripped 0 bases from V and 0 bases from J, with 9 bases between. Germline assignment: CDR1 SGDLS and CDR2 YYNGEE.

Of note for this clone: An end of the junction differs from the germline gene, which may be a read error. The CDR3 is CASNQVIGTTYEQYF. In nucleotides, the CDR3 is TGCGCCAGCAACCAAGTCATCGGGACAACCTACGAGCAGTACTTC. This chain uses TRBV4-1 with TRBJ2-7; the D gene is possibly TRBD1 (6 bases). The CDR3 is 15 amino acids. CDR1 and CDR2 from the germline V gene are MGHRA and YSYEKL.

The CDR3 DNA reads TGTGCCAGCAGCTTAGGAACGGGGGACACAGATACGCAGTATTTT. Its translation is CASSLGTGDTDTQYF. This chain joins TRBV11-2 and TRBJ2-3, with D possibly TRBD2 on 6 matching bases. From germline, CDR1 is SGHAT and CDR2 FQNNGV. V dropped 1 base and J dropped 2 bases, with 10 bases sitting between them. CDR3 length equals 15 residues.

This clone was counted only a few times. V usage is TRBV29-1 and J usage is TRBJ1-1; perhaps TRBD1 as D (5 bases). V was pared by 6 bases and J by 1 base, with 15 bases between. The germline CDR1 and CDR2 sequences are SQVTM and ANQGSEA. The CDR3 runs to 14 residues. CDR3 sequence: CSVPAGQGNTEAFF. For the CDR3, the DNA is TGCAGCGTCCCTGCAGGGCAGGGGAACACTGAAGCTTTCTTT.

This chain connects TRBV18 to TRBJ2-7; TRBD2 aligns across 7 bases. This CDR3 spans 15 amino acids. With V trimmed by 5 bases and J by 0 bases, 7 bases remained unmatched. Germline V lookup: CDR1 KGHSH, CDR2 LQKENI. The CDR3 DNA follows: TGTGCCAGCTCAATTGCCGGGACTAACTCCTACGAGCAGTACTTC. The encoded protein is CASSIAGTNSYEQYF.

This chain uses TRBV16 with TRBJ1-6; 7 bases are a match to TRBD1. Germline CDR1 reads KGHSY; CDR2 reads FQNENV. The CDR3 extends over 15 amino acids. J was trimmed by 8 bases and V by 1 base; bases with no gene match: 5. The CDR3 spells CASSQLAGGYSPLHF. In DNA form, the CDR3 reads TGTGCCAGCAGCCAATTGGCAGGGGGTTATTCACCCCTCCACTTT.

This clone was found a few times. The chain has TRBV10-1 and TRBJ1-5; D is possibly TRBD1 (6 bases). The germline gives CDR1 WNHNN, CDR2 SYGVQD (reference sequence). This CDR3 is 16 amino acids long. Trimming removed 6 bases from V and 2 bases from J, with 17 bases in between. CDR3: CASRYIQGHGNQPQHF. CDR3 nucleotide sequence: TGCGCCAGCAGGTACATACAGGGCCATGGCAATCAGCCCCAGCATTTT.

This rearrangement joins TRBV14 to TRBJ2-7, with 10 nucleotides matching TRBD2. V shed 0 bases, J shed 6 bases, and the junction held 11 bases outside the gene matches. Germline CDR1 is SGHDN and CDR2 is FVKESK. CDR3 length: 17 amino acids. In DNA form, the CDR3 reads TGTGCCAGCAGCCAAGACTCCCTAGCGGGGGACCGCGGCGAGCAGTACGTC. Amino acid sequence: CASSQDSLAGDRGEQYV.

The chain links TRBV5-1 to TRBJ2-7, with 8 bases that match TRBD1. Per germline, CDR1 SGHRS and CDR2 YFSETQ. The CDR3 contains 13 residues. V shed 4 bases, J shed 6 bases, and the junction held 6 bases outside the gene matches. The CDR3 region has the DNA TGCGCCAGCAGCCATGGACAGGGACGCGAGCAGTACTTC. Protein: CASSHGQGREQYF.

The rearrangement uses TRBV7-2 and TRBJ2-7; 13 nucleotides agree with TRBD2. Looked up from germline, CDR1 is SGHTA and CDR2 is FQGNSA. The CDR3 contains 14 residues. J gave up 4 bases and V 5 bases, and 2 bases lay outside the gene matches. DNA of the CDR3: TGTGCCAGCAGCGGACTAGCGGGGGAATACGAGCAGTACTTC. Translating gives CASSGLAGEYEQYF. Supplemented by reference TRBV7-2 and TRBJ2-7, the full variable domain reads GAGVSQSPSNKVTEKGKDVELRCDPISGHTALYWYRQSLGQGLEFLIYFQGNSAPDKSGLPSDRFSAERTGGSVSTLTIQRTQQEDSAVYLCASSGLAGEYEQYFGPGTRLTVT.

Comment on this clone: The junction departs from the called germline gene at one end, perhaps through a read error. At the DNA level, this CDR3 is encoded by other sequences in the same sample as well. The genes are TRBV15 and TRBJ1-5; no clear D gene. CDR3 length: 14 residues. Germline V gene sequence: CDR1 LNHNV, CDR2 YYDKDF (reference sequence). The DNA for the CDR3 is TGTGCCACCAGCCCAGGTGATGGATTTCAGCCCCAGCACTTT. Amino acid sequence: CATSPGDGFQPQHF.

The chain employs TRBV9 and TRBJ1-1; 10 bases align to TRBD1. The junction had 12 bases not matched to a gene; V was cut back by 7 bases and J by 3 bases. The germline CDR1 and CDR2 sequences are SGDLS and YYNGEE. The CDR3 contains 16 residues. CDR3 bases: TGTGCCAGCGCCCACCGGGACAGGGGTAGGGACACTGAAGCTTTCTTT. As protein: CASAHRDRGRDTEAFF.

The V and J genes are TRBV19 and TRBJ1-6; D not certain. V dropped 4 bases and J dropped 3 bases, with 10 bases sitting between them. The V gene's germline CDR1 is LNHDA and CDR2 SQIVND (reference sequence). This CDR3 has 15 amino acids. The CDR3 protein is CASSTSGIYNSPLHF. The CDR3 DNA reads as TGTGCCAGTAGTACCTCGGGAATCTATAATTCACCCCTCCACTTT.

The chain employs TRBV4-2 and TRBJ1-2, with a tentative D call TRBD1 (5 bases). The CDR3 length is 16 residues. Looked up from germline, CDR1 is LGHNA and CDR2 is YNFKEQ. Trimming removed 0 bases from V and 4 bases from J, with 15 bases in between. In nucleotides, the CDR3 is TGTGCCAGCAGCCAAGATCCCGGGGGGTTCGGCTATGGCTACACCTTC. Protein sequence: CASSQDPGGFGYGYTF.

This chain links TRBV28 with TRBJ2-7; D perhaps matches TRBD2 (6 bases). This CDR3 contains 19 residues. Germline-derived CDR1 and CDR2 are MDHEN and SYDVKM. V dropped 4 bases and J dropped 4 bases, with 29 bases sitting between them. The CDR3 spells CASSSAQRINGVAVYEQYV. In DNA form, the CDR3 reads TGTGCCAGCAGTTCTGCGCAAAGAATCAACGGGGTAGCGGTGTACGAGCAGTACGTC.

A few counts support this clone. In nucleotides, the CDR3 is TGTGCCACCTCGACAGGTCCTCTTTACGAGCAGTACTTC. It translates to CATSTGPLYEQYF. The chain recombines TRBV6-1 with TRBJ2-7; possibly TRBD1 for D (6 bases). V gave up 10 bases and J gave up 4 bases, with 17 bases separating them. This CDR3 spans 13 amino acids. Germline V gene lookup returns CDR1 MNHNS and CDR2 SASEGT.